Below, one T cell receptor beta chain is given with its context. Its antigen has not been determined. No base quality values were provided; no much bigger clone lies one nucleotide off. The collaborating institutions used their own protocols to collect whole blood in K2EDTA tubes. For TCRbeta analysis, collaborators shipped samples as frozen whole blood, isolated PBMCs, or DNA extracted from either of those sample types. This record belongs to a study of blood T cell repertoires in COVID-19 (dated by TCRdb to the early 2020s). About the investigation overall: Collaborator samples came from the United States, Italy and Spain and covered acute and convalescent phases of COVID-19. The dataset comprised deeply sampled blood TCRbeta repertoires from subjects exposed to, actively infected with, or recovered from COVID-19. The repertoires were released in a freely available public database meant as a resource for research on the immune response to SARS-CoV-2. The material from the prospective study consisted of cDNA or gDNA derived from T cells, B-cell-depleted T cells, or PBMCs. Samples were obtained from the ongoing ImmuneRACE study (first 160 participants) and from 1,254 subjects provided by 6 global collaborators. Where available, HLA class I and class II types were taken from metadata supplied by the sample provider and were not determined by assay-based typing. The sample metadata nearly always contained a de-identified subject ID, COVID-19 status, age in years and sex. What the study reported, not specific to this receptor: How much clinical and demographic metadata was included differed by source and by participant, and the metadata was provided uncurated.

The immunoSEQ Assay, a bias-controlled multiplex PCR, was used to amplify TCRbeta CDR3 regions from genomic DNA. In the authors' own workflow: The number of nucleated cells in each sample was estimated by amplification of reference gene primers within the assay. Sequence reads were collapsed and filtered to measure the absolute abundance of every unique TCRbeta CDR3 rearrangement. Productive Simpson clonality was computed per sample as the square root of Simpson's diversity index over productive rearrangements. TCRdb holds this immuneACCESS table with in-frame rearrangements only. Some clones are missing; in checked studies, unresolved V genes explain under half, and the rest has no known cause. The DNA was the basis for D and trimming; V, J and clone size are from that table. Counted in this sample were around 59,000 clones; approximately 80% of them appeared once. Around 9.7% of the sample goes to the ten largest clones.

The CDR3 measures 13 amino acids from cysteine to phenylalanine. Here the CDR3 DNA is all that survives: 39 bases in frame from base 1. Deletion took 4 bases off V and 9 bases off J, with a span of 13 bases between the germline ends. The germline V gene (reference sequence) yields LGHDT for CDR1 and YNNKEL for CDR2. Specimen: peripheral blood. The TCR comes from a human donor in a cohort sampled during active COVID-19. The sequence links TRBV3-1 (or the pseudogene TRBV3-2) to TRBJ2-1, and the D gene may be TRBD2, 6 bases matching. Read as DNA, the sequence is TGTGCCAGCAGCCTTTGGGGGGAGCGTGAGCAGTTCTTC. It specifies CASSLWGEREQFF.